This TCR beta chain originates from a study of blood T cell repertoires in COVID-19. About the study: COVID-19 samples collected from the United States, Italy and Spain covered acute and convalescent phases. T cells, B-cell-depleted T cells, or PBMCs supplied cDNA or gDNA.

CDR3 size: 16 residues. The trim removed 0 bases at V and 0 bases at J, leaving 6 bases unmatched. The germline CDR1 and CDR2 sequences are SGDLS and YYNGEE. TCRdb's copy holds only in-frame clones and misses some; the assay was immunoSEQ multiplex PCR. The table has approximately 210,000 clones, around 86% seen once. The receptor's source is a human donor in a cohort sampled during active COVID-19. The sample comprised peripheral blood. The rearrangement joins TRBV9 to TRBJ2-7; the match to TRBD2 covers 7 bases. CDR3 bases: TGTGCCAGCAGCGTAGCTCCGGCTAGCGGCTCCTACGAGCAGTACTTC. As protein: CASSVAPASGSYEQYF.